This T cell receptor (beta chain) was profiled in a study of lymphopenia after photon versus proton radiotherapy. This clone was counted a single time. Its cognate antigen is unknown. Germline V gives CDR1 SQVTM, CDR2 ANQGSEA. This CDR3 contains 15 residues. The V end lost 7 bases, the J end lost 7 bases, and 20 bases lay between the germline ends. Generated by immunoSEQ multiplex PCR, the TCRdb table keeps only in-frame clones and is missing some. The sample holds about 45,000 clones, over 75% seen once. General study results and limits: A bigger post-nadir fall in TCR diversity correlated inversely with survival time in deceased patients. After lymphocyte nadir, photon-treated repertoires showed oligoclonal expansion, especially CD8+ Temra. Relative stability marked proton patients; photon patients lost diversity and naive cells.

This specimen consisted of peripheral blood, obtained from a patient treated with photon-based radiotherapy. The V gene is TRBV29-1, the J gene TRBJ1-6; D is possibly TRBD1 (6 bases). The receptor's source is a man aged 40-49 years with gastric cancer. In DNA form, the CDR3 reads TGCAGCGCTGCGGGGAGGTCAGGGGACAATTCACCCCTCCACTTT. Protein product: CSAAGRSGDNSPLHF.